This TCR beta chain was found in a study of blood T cell repertoires in COVID-19. About the study: Specimens from acute and convalescent COVID-19 originated in the United States, Italy and Spain. Sample material is recorded as cDNA or gDNA derived from T cells, B-cell-depleted T cells, or PBMCs.

This clone has a handful of counts. Trimming cost V 4 bases and J 2 bases; bases outside gene matches: 5. There are 17 residues in the CDR3. CDR1 is MGHRA, CDR2 YSYEKL, per germline. Original processing methods: Amplifying reference gene primers gave estimates of nucleated cell counts. The assay was immunoSEQ multiplex PCR, and TCRdb's table has in-frame clones only and misses some. V and J calls and clone size are as listed in that table; D and trimming were resolved from the DNA. The data contain roughly 70,000 clones, around 85% of them singletons. V and J are TRBV4-1 and TRBJ2-2; 12 bases map to TRBD2. This TCR derives from a woman of 80 years or more with acute or convalescent COVID-19. Sequencing used peripheral blood. The chain's CDR3 is CASSLFGLAGNTGELFF. The CDR3 DNA reads as TGCGCCAGCAGCCTATTCGGACTAGCGGGAAACACCGGGGAGCTGTTTTTT.